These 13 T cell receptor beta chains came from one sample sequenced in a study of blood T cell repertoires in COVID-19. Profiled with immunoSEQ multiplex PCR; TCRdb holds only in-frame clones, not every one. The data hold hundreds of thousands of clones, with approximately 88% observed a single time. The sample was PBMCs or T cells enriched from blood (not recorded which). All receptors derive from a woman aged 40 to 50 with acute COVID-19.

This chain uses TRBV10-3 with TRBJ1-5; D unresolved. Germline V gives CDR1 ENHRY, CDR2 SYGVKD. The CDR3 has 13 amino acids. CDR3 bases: TGTGCTCCAGTGAGGGTCGGGAGTCAGCCCCAGCATTTT. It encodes CAPVRVGSQPQHF.

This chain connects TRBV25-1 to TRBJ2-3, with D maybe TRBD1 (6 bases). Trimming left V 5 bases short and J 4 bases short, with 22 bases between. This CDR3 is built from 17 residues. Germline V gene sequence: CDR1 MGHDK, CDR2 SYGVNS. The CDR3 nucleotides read TGTGCCAGCAGTCAAACAGGGTCCTCCCAGGACCCAGATACGCAGTATTTT. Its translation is CASSQTGSSQDPDTQYF.

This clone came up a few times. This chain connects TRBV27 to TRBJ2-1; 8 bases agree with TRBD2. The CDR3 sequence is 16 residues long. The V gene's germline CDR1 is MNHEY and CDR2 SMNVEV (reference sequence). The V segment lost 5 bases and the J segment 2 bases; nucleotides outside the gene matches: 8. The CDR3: CASSPQRETPYNEQFF. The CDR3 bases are TGTGCCAGCAGTCCTCAGCGGGAGACGCCCTACAATGAGCAGTTCTTC.

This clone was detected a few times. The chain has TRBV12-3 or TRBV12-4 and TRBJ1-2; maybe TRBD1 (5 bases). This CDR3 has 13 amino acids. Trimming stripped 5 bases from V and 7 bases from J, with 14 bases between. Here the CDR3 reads CASSPRDGGGYTF. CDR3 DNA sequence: TGTGCCAGCAGTCCCCGAGACGGGGGTGGCTACACCTTC.

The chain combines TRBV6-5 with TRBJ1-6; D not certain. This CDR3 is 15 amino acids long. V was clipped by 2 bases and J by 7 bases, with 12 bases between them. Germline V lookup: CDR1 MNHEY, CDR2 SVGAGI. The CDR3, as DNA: TGTGCCAGCAGTTACGGAGGTCGGTTAAATTCACCCCTCCACTTT. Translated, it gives CASSYGGRLNSPLHF.

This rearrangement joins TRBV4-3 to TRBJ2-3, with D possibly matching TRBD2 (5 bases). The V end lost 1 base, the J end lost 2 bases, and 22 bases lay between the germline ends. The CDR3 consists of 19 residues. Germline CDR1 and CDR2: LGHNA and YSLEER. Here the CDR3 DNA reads TGCGCCAGCAGCCAAGCTCCTTGGCGGGTAGGGTCCATCACAGATACGCAGTATTTT. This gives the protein CASSQAPWRVGSITDTQYF.

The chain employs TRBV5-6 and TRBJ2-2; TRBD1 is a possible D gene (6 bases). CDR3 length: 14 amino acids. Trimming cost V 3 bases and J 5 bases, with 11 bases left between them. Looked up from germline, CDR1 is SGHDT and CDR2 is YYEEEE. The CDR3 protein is CASSYYRETGELFF. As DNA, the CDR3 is TGTGCCAGCAGCTACTACAGGGAGACCGGGGAGCTGTTTTTT.

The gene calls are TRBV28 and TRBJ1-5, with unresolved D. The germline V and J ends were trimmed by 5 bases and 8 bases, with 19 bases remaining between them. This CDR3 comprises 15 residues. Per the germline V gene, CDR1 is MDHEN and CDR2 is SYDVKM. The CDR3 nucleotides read TGTGCCAGCAGTCCCACCGAGGGCAGTCTTGAGCCCCAGCATTTT. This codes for CASSPTEGSLEPQHF.

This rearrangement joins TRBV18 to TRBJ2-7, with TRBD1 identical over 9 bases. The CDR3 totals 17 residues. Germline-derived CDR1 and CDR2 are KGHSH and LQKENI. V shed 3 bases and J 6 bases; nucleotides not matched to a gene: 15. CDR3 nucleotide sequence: TGTGCCAGCTCACCGTCCCCGCCGGGACAGGGTGTGTTCGAGCAGTACGTC. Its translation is CASSPSPPGQGVFEQYV.

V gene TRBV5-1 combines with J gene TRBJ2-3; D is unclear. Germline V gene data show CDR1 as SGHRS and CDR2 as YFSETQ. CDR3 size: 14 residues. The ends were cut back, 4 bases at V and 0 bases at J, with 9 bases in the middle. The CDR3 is CASSPDPSTDTQYF. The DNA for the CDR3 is TGCGCCAGCAGCCCAGATCCGAGCACAGATACGCAGTATTTT.

The CDR3 DNA reads TGTGCCTGGAAAAACAAACAAGGTAGCGGGTCCTACAATGAGCAGTTCTTC. Protein: CAWKNKQGSGSYNEQFF. This rearrangement joins TRBV30 to TRBJ2-1; TRBD2 matches 7 bases. Looked up from germline, CDR1 is GTSNPN and CDR2 is SVGIG (reference sequence). Unmatched junction bases numbered 13, after V lost 4 bases and J lost 1 base. CDR3 length equals 17 residues.

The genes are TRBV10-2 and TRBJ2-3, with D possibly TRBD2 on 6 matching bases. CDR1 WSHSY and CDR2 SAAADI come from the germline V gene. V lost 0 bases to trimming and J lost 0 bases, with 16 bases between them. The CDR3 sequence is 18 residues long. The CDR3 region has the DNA TGCGCCAGCAGTGAGTCCTCTCGGCTTGCGGGGAGCACAGATACGCAGTATTTT. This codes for CASSESSRLAGSTDTQYF.

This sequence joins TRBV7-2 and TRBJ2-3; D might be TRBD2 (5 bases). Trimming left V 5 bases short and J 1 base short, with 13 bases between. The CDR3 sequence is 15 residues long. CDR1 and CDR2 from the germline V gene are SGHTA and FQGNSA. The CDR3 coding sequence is TGTGCCAGCAGCCCGGCGGGCTCGGGCACAGATACGCAGTATTTT. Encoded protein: CASSPAGSGTDTQYF.